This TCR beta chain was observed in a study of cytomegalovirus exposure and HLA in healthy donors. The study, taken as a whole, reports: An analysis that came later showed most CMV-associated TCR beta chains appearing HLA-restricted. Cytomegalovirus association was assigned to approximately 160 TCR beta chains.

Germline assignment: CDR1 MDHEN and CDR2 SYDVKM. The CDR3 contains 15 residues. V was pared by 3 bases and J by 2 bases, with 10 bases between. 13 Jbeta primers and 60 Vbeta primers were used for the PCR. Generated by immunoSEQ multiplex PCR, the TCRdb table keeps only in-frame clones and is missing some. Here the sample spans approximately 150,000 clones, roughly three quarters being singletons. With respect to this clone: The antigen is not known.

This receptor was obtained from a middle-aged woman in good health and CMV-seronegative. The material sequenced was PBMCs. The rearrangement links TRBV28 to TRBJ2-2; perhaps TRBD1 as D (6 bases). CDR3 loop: CASSFNRVNTGELFF. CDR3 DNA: TGTGCCAGCAGTTTCAACAGGGTAAACACCGGGGAGCTGTTTTTT.